The next 25 T cell receptor beta chains were all read from a single sample in a study of shared clonotypes between healthy human individuals. Generated by immunoSEQ multiplex PCR, the TCRdb table keeps only in-frame clones and is missing some. The table records approximately 740,000 clones, around 93% of them present only once. CD45RO-negative, CCR7-selected cells formed the naive CD8 fraction, which excluded terminally differentiated effector memory CD45RA+ cells. The sample taken for sequencing was naive CD8+ T cells sorted from blood. The receptors derive from a young man in good health.

V usage is TRBV20-1 and J usage is TRBJ2-7, with TRBD2 identical over 7 bases. The CDR3 has 9 amino acids. Germline V gene sequence: CDR1 DFQATT, CDR2 SNEGSKA (reference sequence). With 8 bases clipped from V and 12 bases from J, the junction kept 7 bases outside the gene matches. The CDR3 spells CSTSPGGYF. CDR3 nucleotides: TGCAGTACCTCCCCGGGGGGGTACTTC.

The chain employs TRBV5-1 and TRBJ2-2, with 12 positions matching TRBD2. Trimming removed 2 bases from V and 0 bases from J; junction bases left unmatched: 5. The CDR3 covers 18 residues. CDR1 is SGHRS, CDR2 YFSETQ, per germline. The CDR3 DNA reads TGCGCCAGCAGCTTCGGACTAGCGGGGTTAACGAACACCGGGGAGCTGTTTTTT. Translated, it gives CASSFGLAGLTNTGELFF.

The table lists this clone with a few counts. This chain joins TRBV27 and TRBJ1-5, with D possibly being TRBD1 (6 bases). This CDR3 is 15 amino acids long. Per the germline V gene, CDR1 is MNHEY and CDR2 is SMNVEV (reference sequence). V lost 5 bases and J 4 bases, leaving 15 bases between the germline ends. The CDR3 nucleotides are TGTGCCAGCAGTACCTACAGGGACGTGAATCAGCCCCAGCATTTT. Protein product: CASSTYRDVNQPQHF.

The chain joins TRBV28 to TRBJ1-5; perhaps TRBD1 as D (6 bases). The CDR3 covers 16 residues. Trimming shortened V by 7 bases and J by 4 bases, and 20 bases separated the two germline ends. Germline CDR1 is MDHEN and CDR2 is SYDVKM. CDR3 in amino acids: CASISPLAGENQPQHF. In nucleotides, the CDR3 is TGTGCCAGCATCTCCCCGCTAGCAGGGGAGAATCAGCCCCAGCATTTT. The variable domain in full, completed from reference TRBV28 and TRBJ1-5, reads DVKVTQSSRYLVKRTGEKVFLECVQDMDHENMFWYRQDPGLGLRLIYFSYDVKMKEKGDIPEGYSVSREKKERFSLILESASTNQTSMYLCASISPLAGENQPQHFGDGTRLSIL.

The chain employs TRBV2 and TRBJ2-3, with a weak D call TRBD1 (6 bases). V dropped 4 bases and J dropped 2 bases, with 10 bases sitting between them. Germline loops: CDR1 SNHLY, CDR2 FYNNEI. The CDR3 covers 14 residues. The CDR3 sequence is CASSGDTFTDTQYF. The CDR3, as DNA: TGTGCCAGCAGTGGGGACACATTCACAGATACGCAGTATTTT.

The chain recombines TRBV7-9 with TRBJ2-3; 10 nucleotides line up with TRBD2. Germline V gives CDR1 SEHNR, CDR2 FQNEAQ (reference sequence). This CDR3 has 18 amino acids. Losses at the gene ends were 1 base for V and 3 bases for J; bases not matched to a gene: 10. Here the CDR3 DNA reads TGTGCCAGCAGCTTAGATAAACTAGCGGGAACCGATACAGATACGCAGTATTTT. Encoded protein: CASSLDKLAGTDTDTQYF.

This clone was recorded a few times. This chain's CDR3 is CASSLVVQDEAFF. The CDR3 region has the DNA TGTGCCAGCAGCTTAGTTGTTCAAGATGAAGCTTTCTTT. The V gene is TRBV7-2, the J gene TRBJ1-1; D is undetermined. The CDR3 sequence is 13 residues long. Trimming removed 1 base from V and 7 bases from J, with 10 bases in between. Looked up from germline, CDR1 is SGHTA and CDR2 is FQGNSA.

The chain carries TRBV6-5 and TRBJ2-5; D gene unclear. Germline CDR1 MNHEY, CDR2 SVGAGI. The CDR3 is 11 amino acids. V shed 6 bases and J shed 5 bases, with 7 bases lying between them. CDR3 region: CASRSRETQYF. As DNA, the CDR3 is TGTGCCAGCAGGTCCAGGGAGACCCAGTACTTC.

The J gene is TRBJ2-5, the V gene TRBV6-5; TRBD2 might be the D (5 bases). Trimming removed 5 bases at V and 4 bases at J, with 14 bases between. Germline CDR1 is MNHEY and CDR2 is SVGAGI. The CDR3 is 14 amino acids. The CDR3 sequence is CASSPLGMGETQYF. Here the CDR3 DNA reads TGTGCCAGCAGTCCACTAGGAATGGGAGAGACCCAGTACTTC.

The chain employs TRBV11-2 and TRBJ2-3; the match to TRBD1 covers 8 bases. This CDR3 spans 15 amino acids. CDR1 and CDR2 (germline): SGHAT, FQNNGV. With V trimmed by 2 bases and J by 0 bases, 1 base remained unmatched. Written as DNA, the CDR3 is TGTGCCAGCAGCTTAAACAGGGGGAGCACAGATACGCAGTATTTT. Protein sequence: CASSLNRGSTDTQYF.

This clone has a count of ten or more. The J gene is TRBJ2-1, the V gene TRBV30; 7 nucleotides agree with TRBD2. The CDR3 loop spans 16 amino acids. The trim removed 3 bases at V and 0 bases at J, leaving 8 bases unmatched. The germline V gene encodes CDR1 GTSNPN and CDR2 SVGIG (reference sequence). CDR3 protein: CAWSHNAGVSYNEQFF. CDR3 sequence (DNA): TGTGCCTGGAGCCATAACGCGGGGGTCTCCTACAATGAGCAGTTCTTC. The whole variable domain, remainder taken from reference TRBV30 and TRBJ2-1, is SQTIHQWPATLVQPVGSPLSLECTVEGTSNPNLYWYRQAAGRGLQLLFYSVGIGQISSEVPQNLSASRPQDRQFILSSKKLLLSDSGFYLCAWSHNAGVSYNEQFFGPGTRLTVL.

V and J are TRBV4-3 and TRBJ1-3; 8 bases line up with TRBD1. The germline V gene encodes CDR1 LGHNA and CDR2 YSLEER. The ends lost 0 bases at V and 4 bases at J; junction bases unmatched: 5. The CDR3 runs to 16 residues. The CDR3 nucleotides are TGCGCCAGCAGCCAAGATCGGACAGGGAGGGGAAACACCATATATTTT. Its protein is CASSQDRTGRGNTIYF.

This clone was counted once. CDR3 protein: CASRTGTATYNEQFF. As DNA, the CDR3 is TGTGCCAGCAGAACCGGGACAGCTACTTACAATGAGCAGTTCTTC. This chain joins TRBV27 and TRBJ2-1; 7 bases match TRBD1. Looked up from germline, CDR1 is MNHEY and CDR2 is SMNVEV (reference sequence). The junction had 9 bases not matched to a gene; V was cut back by 6 bases and J by 4 bases. The CDR3 is made up of 15 amino acids.

In its sample, this clone was seen once. The genes are TRBV7-2 and TRBJ2-7; 9 nucleotides match TRBD1. The germline gives CDR1 SGHTA, CDR2 FQGNSA. The ends lost 5 bases at V and 3 bases at J; junction bases unmatched: 11. The CDR3 totals 16 residues. As DNA, the CDR3 is TGTGCCAGCAGCCCGCGTTTCGACAGGGGGATCTACGAGCAGTACTTC. Its protein is CASSPRFDRGIYEQYF.

V gene TRBV25-1 combines with J gene TRBJ2-7, with 12 positions matching TRBD2. Per the germline V gene, CDR1 is MGHDK and CDR2 is SYGVNS. There are 14 residues in the CDR3. With V trimmed by 5 bases and J by 2 bases, 1 base remained unmatched. Here the CDR3 DNA reads TGTGCCAGCAGTCCTAGCGGGAGGGCCTACGAGCAGTACTTC. It encodes CASSPSGRAYEQYF.

The count of this clone is one. This sequence joins TRBV9 and TRBJ2-7; the D is unclear. Germline loops: CDR1 SGDLS, CDR2 YYNGEE. V gave up 0 bases and J gave up 3 bases, with 7 bases separating them. The CDR3 is 13 amino acids. CDR3 region: CASSVAVNYEQYF. For the CDR3, the DNA is TGTGCCAGCAGCGTAGCTGTCAACTACGAGCAGTACTTC.

This chain links TRBV13 with TRBJ2-2; D not certain. This CDR3 contains 12 residues. The germline CDR1 and CDR2 sequences are PRHDT and FYEKMQ (reference sequence). V lost 5 bases, J lost 6 bases, and 7 bases lay in between. CDR3 protein: CASSPQSGELFF. CDR3 DNA sequence: TGTGCCAGCAGCCCTCAGTCCGGGGAGCTGTTTTTT.

This chain connects TRBV29-1 to TRBJ1-1; TRBD1 is a possible D gene (5 bases). Germline loops: CDR1 SQVTM, CDR2 ANQGSEA. CDR3 length: 12 amino acids. The V gene lost 3 bases and the J gene lost 7 bases, with 12 bases spanning the gap. The DNA of the CDR3 is TGCAGCGTTGAGGACAATTACGGTGAAGCTTTCTTT. Translated: CSVEDNYGEAFF.

This clone was recorded once. The CDR3 coding sequence is TGTGCTAGTGGCCCCTCCGGGACAGGGTCGAATACGCAGTATTTT. The encoded protein is CASGPSGTGSNTQYF. The V gene is TRBV12-5, the J gene TRBJ2-3; TRBD1 matches 9 bases. The V and J ends lost 6 bases and 7 bases, in that order; junction bases with no gene match: 11. The CDR3 loop spans 15 amino acids. Germline V CDR1 and CDR2: LGHNT, FRNRAP.

This rearrangement joins TRBV11-2 to TRBJ2-7; 8 nucleotides match TRBD2. V lost 5 bases to trimming and J lost 4 bases; unmatched junction nucleotides: 4. CDR3 length: 13 amino acids. Looked up from germline, CDR1 is SGHAT and CDR2 is FQNNGV. CDR3 sequence: CASSPLAEYEQYF. The CDR3 nucleotides are TGTGCCAGCAGCCCACTAGCGGAATACGAGCAGTACTTC.

The chain is built from TRBV29-1 and TRBJ2-1; 9 bases are shared with TRBD2. Germline V gene lookup returns CDR1 SQVTM and CDR2 ANQGSEA. The trim removed 6 bases at V and 1 base at J, leaving 13 bases unmatched. CDR3 length: 17 residues. This CDR3 reads CSVEGYGGRGSYNEQFF. The CDR3 DNA follows: TGCAGCGTCGAGGGGTACGGCGGGAGGGGATCCTACAATGAGCAGTTCTTC.

This chain connects TRBV27 to TRBJ1-1; no definite D call. V dropped 1 base and J dropped 1 base, with 7 bases sitting between them. Germline V gene lookup returns CDR1 MNHEY and CDR2 SMNVEV (reference sequence). The CDR3 is made up of 14 amino acids. In DNA, the CDR3 is TGTGCCAGCAGTTTATTTATGGAGAACACTGAAGCTTTCTTT. This encodes CASSLFMENTEAFF.

This clone was observed a single time. The chain uses TRBV5-1 and TRBJ2-2; D is unclear. The ends were cut back, 1 base at V and 5 bases at J, with 9 bases in the middle. Germline CDR1 reads SGHRS; CDR2 reads YFSETQ. CDR3 size: 14 residues. The CDR3 nucleotides are TGCGCCAGCAGCTTGAATATCGTTACCGGGGAGCTGTTTTTT. This encodes CASSLNIVTGELFF.

The chain has TRBV4-1 and TRBJ2-7; tentative D call: TRBD2 (6 bases). The CDR3 is 15 residues long. Trimming pared 3 bases from V and 0 bases from J, leaving 12 bases between. Germline CDR1 MGHRA, CDR2 YSYEKL. The CDR3: CASSQDPGVSYEQYF. DNA of the CDR3: TGCGCCAGCAGCCAGGACCCGGGAGTCTCCTACGAGCAGTACTTC.

This chain uses TRBV6-5 with TRBJ2-1; possibly TRBD1 for D (6 bases). CDR3 size: 13 residues. Germline CDR1 MNHEY, CDR2 SVGAGI. Trimming took 6 bases from V and 3 from J, leaving 9 bases between them. In DNA, the CDR3 is TGTGCCAGCAGCCCGGGACACTACAATGAGCAGTTCTTC. As protein: CASSPGHYNEQFF.